This TCR beta chain stems from a study of blood T cell repertoires in COVID-19. The CDR3 has 19 amino acids. CDR1 and CDR2 from the germline V gene are LGHDT and YNNKEL (reference sequence). V lost 1 base, J lost 2 bases, and 20 bases lay in between. TCRdb's copy holds only in-frame clones and misses some; the assay was immunoSEQ multiplex PCR. The sample records around 120,000 clones, less than 90% being singletons. Clinical histories supplied by participants themselves formed the basis of cohort assignment. Sequencing was carried out using PBMCs or T cells enriched from blood (not recorded which). This TCR was sampled from a woman aged 45-60 years who had recovered from COVID-19. The rearrangement uses TRBV3-1 (or the pseudogene TRBV3-2) and TRBJ2-2; no clear D gene. For the CDR3, the DNA is TGTGCCAGCAGCCAAGCTTTAGTTCGTGTTACAGCCAACACCGGGGAGCTGTTTTTT. Translating it yields CASSQALVRVTANTGELFF.